This TCR beta chain was recovered during a study of OX40 agonist ivuxolimab in advanced cancers. The CDR3 runs to 14 residues. CDR1 SGHDN and CDR2 FVKESK come from the germline V gene. V was pared by 2 bases and J by 6 bases, with 10 bases between. Generated by immunoSEQ multiplex PCR, the TCRdb table keeps only in-frame clones and is missing some. The sample holds tens of thousands of clones; 82% are singletons and the top ten take less than 2%. The chain carries TRBV14 and TRBJ1-4; D remains ambiguous. The receptor comes from an adult with an advanced solid tumor such as melanoma, head and neck, liver or kidney cancer. The sequenced sample was CD4+ or CD8+ T cells sorted from blood, obtained in a trial of the OX40 agonist ivuxolimab. The CDR3 region is CASSQNRVDEKLFF. CDR3 bases: TGTGCCAGCAGCCAAAACAGAGTCGATGAAAAACTGTTTTTT.